Shown below are 20 T cell receptor beta chains from a single sample sequenced in a study of cytomegalovirus exposure and HLA in healthy donors. Sequencing was performed with immunoSEQ multiplex PCR; in TCRdb, only in-frame clones are kept and a portion is missing. The sample holds about 88,000 clones, about 96% seen once. Source material: PBMCs. These receptors all stem from a young man in good health and CMV-seronegative.

This chain uses TRBV30 with TRBJ2-3; 8 nucleotides align to TRBD1. CDR3 length: 14 residues. The V gene end was trimmed by 3 bases and the J gene end by 1 base; junction bases not matched to a gene: 3. Germline assignment: CDR1 GTSNPN and CDR2 SVGIG (reference sequence). CDR3 sequence: CAWSAGGGTDTQYF. The DNA of the CDR3 is TGTGCCTGGAGCGCAGGGGGCGGCACAGATACGCAGTATTTT.

This chain links TRBV28 with TRBJ2-2; unclear D gene. The V end was cut by 6 bases, the J end by 2 bases, with 10 bases between. CDR3 length: 14 residues. Germline loops: CDR1 MDHEN, CDR2 SYDVKM. CDR3 nucleotides: TGTGCCAGCAGGCTTAGTGTAAACACCGGGGAGCTGTTTTTT. Protein product: CASRLSVNTGELFF.

This rearrangement joins TRBV7-3 to TRBJ2-2; 7 bases map to TRBD1. Trimming took 3 bases from V and 0 from J; bases not matched to a gene: 4. Germline-derived CDR1 and CDR2 are SGHTA and FQGTGA. This CDR3 region has 16 residues. CDR3 amino acids: CASSLPGQTNTGELFF. The CDR3 DNA sequence: TGTGCCAGCAGCTTGCCGGGACAGACGAACACCGGGGAGCTGTTTTTT.

The rearrangement uses TRBV5-1 and TRBJ1-2, with D unclear. CDR1 is SGHRS, CDR2 YFSETQ, per germline. The CDR3 loop spans 13 amino acids. V was clipped by 2 bases and J by 2 bases, with 7 bases between them. CDR3 region: CASSFAGNYGYTF. Here the CDR3 DNA reads TGCGCCAGCAGCTTCGCAGGCAACTATGGCTACACCTTC.

The chain recombines TRBV28 with TRBJ2-7, with TRBD1 identical over 8 bases. This CDR3 is built from 16 residues. The V and J ends lost 5 bases and 2 bases, in that order; junction bases with no gene match: 11. CDR1 and CDR2 from the germline V gene are MDHEN and SYDVKM. CDR3: CASSLQLVQGAYEQYF. The CDR3 DNA is TGTGCCAGCAGTCTCCAACTCGTACAGGGGGCCTACGAGCAGTACTTC.

The genes are TRBV7-9 and TRBJ2-5, with D perhaps TRBD2 (5 bases). Trimming removed 3 bases at V and 5 bases at J, with 16 bases between. Germline CDR1 reads SEHNR; CDR2 reads FQNEAQ (reference sequence). The CDR3 consists of 15 residues. The CDR3 sequence: CASSFSSRGYETQYF. CDR3 nucleotide sequence: TGTGCCAGCAGCTTCTCTTCACGGGGTTATGAGACCCAGTACTTC. Drawing the rest from reference TRBV7-9 and TRBJ2-5, the complete variable domain is DTGVSQNPRHKITKRGQNVTFRCDPISEHNRLYWYRQTLGQGPEFLTYFQNEAQLEKSRLLSDRFSAERPKGSFSTLEIQRTEQGDSAMYLCASSFSSRGYETQYFGPGTRLLVL.

The chain has TRBV27 and TRBJ2-7, with a weak D call TRBD2 (6 bases). The germline CDR1 and CDR2 sequences are MNHEY and SMNVEV (reference sequence). There are 19 residues in the CDR3. V lost 0 bases, J lost 0 bases, and 21 bases lay in between. In nucleotides, the CDR3 is TGTGCCAGCAGTTTATCCACGCCAGGGATAGCGGCGAGCTCCTACGAGCAGTACTTC. Its protein product is CASSLSTPGIAASSYEQYF.

The chain is built from TRBV6-1 and TRBJ1-1; 8 bases are a match to TRBD1. Losses at the gene ends were 7 bases for V and 5 bases for J; bases not matched to a gene: 9. The length of the CDR3 is 14 residues. The germline V gene has CDR1 MNHNS and CDR2 SASEGT. The CDR3 DNA reads TGTGCCAGCATCATAGACAGGGGTGGTACTGAAGCTTTCTTT. Amino acid sequence: CASIIDRGGTEAFF.

This rearrangement joins TRBV7-9 to TRBJ1-2; D not certain. The CDR3 contains 17 residues. Deletions cut 1 base from V and 6 bases from J, with 21 bases between. Germline V gives CDR1 SEHNR, CDR2 FQNEAQ (reference sequence). CDR3 DNA sequence: TGTGCCAGCAGCTTAGATCTAAGACACCTCTCGACCAATGGCTACACCTTC. This encodes CASSLDLRHLSTNGYTF.

In this sample, this clone turned up once. V and J are TRBV5-1 and TRBJ2-3; a possible D gene is TRBD1 (5 bases). The CDR3 extends over 15 amino acids. Per germline, CDR1 SGHRS and CDR2 YFSETQ. V lost 1 base and J lost 2, with 11 bases in between. CDR3 nucleotides: TGCGCCAGCAGCTTGATGGACACATTCACAGATACGCAGTATTTT. It translates to CASSLMDTFTDTQYF.

The chain combines TRBV5-1 with TRBJ1-1; D possibly corresponds to TRBD1 (5 bases). Per germline, CDR1 SGHRS and CDR2 YFSETQ. V was cut by 0 bases and J by 5 bases, with 14 bases left in between. This CDR3 region has 15 residues. The CDR3 spells CASSLEPGLRTEAFF. The CDR3, as DNA: TGCGCCAGCAGCTTGGAGCCAGGGCTAAGGACTGAAGCTTTCTTT.

The rearrangement links TRBV11-3 to TRBJ1-5; 9 bases fit TRBD1. CDR1 is SGHNT, CDR2 YENEEA, per germline. This CDR3 has 14 residues. Trimming removed 5 bases from V and 5 bases from J; junction bases left unmatched: 4. DNA of the CDR3: TGTGCCAGCAGCCTAAGACAGGGGGATCAGCCCCAGCATTTT. This codes for CASSLRQGDQPQHF.

The chain uses TRBV27 and TRBJ2-1; 12 bases map to TRBD2. The J segment lost 7 bases and the V segment lost 5 bases, leaving 9 bases of the junction unmatched. The germline V gene has CDR1 MNHEY and CDR2 SMNVEV (reference sequence). This CDR3 has 16 amino acids. This CDR3 reads CASSPPLAGGRNEQFF. The CDR3 DNA follows: TGTGCCAGCAGTCCCCCCCTAGCGGGAGGGCGTAATGAGCAGTTCTTC.

The J gene is TRBJ2-3, the V gene TRBV5-1; 11 bases map to TRBD2. Trimming cost V 9 bases and J 3 bases; bases outside gene matches: 3. From germline, CDR1 is SGHRS and CDR2 YFSETQ. The CDR3 is 13 amino acids. The CDR3 DNA reads TGCGCCACCGGGACTAGCGGTACAGATACGCAGTATTTT. Its protein is CATGTSGTDTQYF.

The chain couples TRBV25-1 to TRBJ2-7, with D maybe TRBD1 (6 bases). The CDR3 covers 11 residues. Germline loops: CDR1 MGHDK, CDR2 SYGVNS. V was clipped by 5 bases and J by 5 bases, with 7 bases between them. The CDR3 loop reads CASSYRDEQYF. Here the CDR3 DNA reads TGTGCCAGCAGTTACAGGGACGAGCAGTACTTC.

The gene calls are TRBV12-5 and TRBJ2-7, with a tentative D call TRBD2 (5 bases). The CDR3 totals 13 residues. The germline gives CDR1 LGHNT, CDR2 FRNRAP. CDR3 DNA: TGTGGCCTAAGTGGTGGGAGCTCCTACGAGCAGTACTTC. Protein: CGLSGGSSYEQYF.

The chain links TRBV13 to TRBJ1-4; the match to TRBD1 covers 9 bases. The CDR3 is 15 residues long. Germline lookup yields CDR1 PRHDT and CDR2 FYEKMQ (reference sequence). Trimming took 2 bases from V and 8 from J; bases not matched to a gene: 6. This CDR3 reads CASSLSNRGLEKLFF. CDR3 coding DNA: TGTGCCAGCAGCTTAAGTAACAGGGGGCTCGAAAAACTGTTTTTT. The full variable domain, in which reference TRBV13 and TRBJ1-4 provide the parts outside the CDR3, is AAGVIQSPRHLIKEKRETATLKCYPIPRHDTVYWYQQGPGQDPQFLISFYEKMQSDKGSIPDRFSAQQFSDYHSELNMSSLELGDSALYFCASSLSNRGLEKLFFGSGTQLSVL.

The V and J genes are TRBV7-9 and TRBJ2-2; tentatively, D is TRBD1 (5 bases). With 4 bases removed from V and 7 bases from J, the gap between germline ends came to 19 bases. The CDR3 covers 16 residues. CDR1 is SEHNR, CDR2 FQNEAQ, per germline (reference sequence). The CDR3 DNA sequence: TGTGCCAGCAGCTCTAGTTTGCGGACACGAGGCGGGGAGCTGTTTTTT. Translating gives CASSSSLRTRGGELFF. Together with reference TRBV7-9 and TRBJ2-2, the CDR3 gives the full variable domain: DTGVSQNPRHKITKRGQNVTFRCDPISEHNRLYWYRQTLGQGPEFLTYFQNEAQLEKSRLLSDRFSAERPKGSFSTLEIQRTEQGDSAMYLCASSSSLRTRGGELFFGEGSRLTVL.

V is TRBV28 and J is TRBJ2-7; TRBD2 is a possible D gene (6 bases). CDR3 length: 15 residues. Germline V gene sequence: CDR1 MDHEN, CDR2 SYDVKM. V shed 4 bases and J shed 3 bases, with 16 bases lying between them. CDR3 nucleotide sequence: TGTGCCAGCAGTTCCTCGGGAGTTGGGTTCTACGAGCAGTACTTC. Amino acids: CASSSSGVGFYEQYF. Filled out from reference TRBV28 and TRBJ2-7, the complete variable domain reads DVKVTQSSRYLVKRTGEKVFLECVQDMDHENMFWYRQDPGLGLRLIYFSYDVKMKEKGDIPEGYSVSREKKERFSLILESASTNQTSMYLCASSSSGVGFYEQYFGPGTRLTVT.

This chain connects TRBV28 to TRBJ2-1; 10 nucleotides match TRBD2. With 3 bases clipped from V and 7 bases from J, the junction kept 9 bases outside the gene matches. The germline CDR1 and CDR2 sequences are MDHEN and SYDVKM. This CDR3 is 16 amino acids long. The CDR3 DNA reads TGTGCCAGCAGTTTCCGAGGGACTAGCGTGATGAATGAGCAGTTCTTC. It yields the protein CASSFRGTSVMNEQFF.